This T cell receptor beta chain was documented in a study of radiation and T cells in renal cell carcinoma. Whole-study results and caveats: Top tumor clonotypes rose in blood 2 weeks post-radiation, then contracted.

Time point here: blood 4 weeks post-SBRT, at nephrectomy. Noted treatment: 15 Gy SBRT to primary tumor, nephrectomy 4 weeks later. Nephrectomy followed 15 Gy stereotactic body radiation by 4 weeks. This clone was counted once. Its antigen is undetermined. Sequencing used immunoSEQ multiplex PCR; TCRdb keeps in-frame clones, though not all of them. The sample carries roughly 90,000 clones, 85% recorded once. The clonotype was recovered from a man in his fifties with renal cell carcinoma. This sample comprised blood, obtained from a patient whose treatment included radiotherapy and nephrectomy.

CDR3 in DNA: TGTGCCAGCTCACGGGACAGGGACCCTCCTGATTATGGCTACACCTTC. Its protein product is CASSRDRDPPDYGYTF. The chain combines TRBV18 with TRBJ1-2, with 9 bases matching TRBD1. Germline V CDR1 and CDR2: KGHSH, LQKENI. V trimming: 4 bases; J trimming: 5 bases; junction bases outside the gene matches: 11. The CDR3 covers 16 residues.